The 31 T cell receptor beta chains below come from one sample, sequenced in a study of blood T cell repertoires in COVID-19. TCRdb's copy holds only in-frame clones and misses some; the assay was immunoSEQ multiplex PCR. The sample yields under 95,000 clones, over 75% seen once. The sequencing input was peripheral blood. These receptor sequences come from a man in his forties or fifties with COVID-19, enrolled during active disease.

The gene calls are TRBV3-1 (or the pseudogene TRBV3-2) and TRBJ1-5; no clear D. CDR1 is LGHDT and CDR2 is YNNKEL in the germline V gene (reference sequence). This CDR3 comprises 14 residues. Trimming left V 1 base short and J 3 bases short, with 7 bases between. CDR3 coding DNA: TGTGCCAGCAGCCAAGGAGGGTACAATCAGCCCCAGCATTTT. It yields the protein CASSQGGYNQPQHF.

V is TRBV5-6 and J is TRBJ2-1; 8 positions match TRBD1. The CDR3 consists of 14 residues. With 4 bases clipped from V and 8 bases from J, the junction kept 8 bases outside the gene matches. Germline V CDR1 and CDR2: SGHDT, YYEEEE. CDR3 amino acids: CASSRPGGADEQFF. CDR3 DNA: TGTGCCAGCAGCCGACCAGGGGGCGCGGATGAGCAGTTCTTC.

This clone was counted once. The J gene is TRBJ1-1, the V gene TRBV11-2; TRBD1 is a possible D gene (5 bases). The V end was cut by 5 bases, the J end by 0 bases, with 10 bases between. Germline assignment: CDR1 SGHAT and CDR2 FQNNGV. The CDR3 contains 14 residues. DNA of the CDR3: TGTGCCAGCAGCCACAGGCGATTGAACACTGAAGCTTTCTTT. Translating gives CASSHRRLNTEAFF.

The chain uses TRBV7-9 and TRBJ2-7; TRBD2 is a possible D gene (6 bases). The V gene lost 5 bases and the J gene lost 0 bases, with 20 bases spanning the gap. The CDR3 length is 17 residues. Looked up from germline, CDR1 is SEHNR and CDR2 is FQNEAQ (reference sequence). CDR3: CASSTLLSGSPSYEQYF. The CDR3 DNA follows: TGTGCCAGCAGCACACTCCTTAGCGGCTCACCCTCCTACGAGCAGTACTTC.

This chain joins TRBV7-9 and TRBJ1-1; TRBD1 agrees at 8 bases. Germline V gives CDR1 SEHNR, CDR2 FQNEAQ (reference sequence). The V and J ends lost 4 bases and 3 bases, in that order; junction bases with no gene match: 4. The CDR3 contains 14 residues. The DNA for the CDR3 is TGTGCCAGCAGCTGGGACAGGTCGGACACTGAAGCTTTCTTT. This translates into CASSWDRSDTEAFF.

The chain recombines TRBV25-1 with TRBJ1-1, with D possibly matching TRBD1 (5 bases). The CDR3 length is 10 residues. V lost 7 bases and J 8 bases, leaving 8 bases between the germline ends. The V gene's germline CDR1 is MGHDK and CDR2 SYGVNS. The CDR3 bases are TGTGCCAGCATGGCAGGGGAAGCTTTCTTT. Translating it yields CASMAGEAFF.

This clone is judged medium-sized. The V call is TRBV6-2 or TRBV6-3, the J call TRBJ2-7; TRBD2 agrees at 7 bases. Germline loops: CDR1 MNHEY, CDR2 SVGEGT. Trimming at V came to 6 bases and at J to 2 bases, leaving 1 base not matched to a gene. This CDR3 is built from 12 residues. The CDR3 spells CASSAGAYEQYF. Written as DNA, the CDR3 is TGTGCCAGCAGCGCGGGGGCCTACGAGCAGTACTTC.

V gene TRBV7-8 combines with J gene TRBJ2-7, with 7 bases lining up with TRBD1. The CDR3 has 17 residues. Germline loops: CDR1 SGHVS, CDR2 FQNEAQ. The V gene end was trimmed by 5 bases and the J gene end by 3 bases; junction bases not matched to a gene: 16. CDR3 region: CASSRAPVTGLSYEQYF. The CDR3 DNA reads TGTGCCAGCAGCCGAGCACCTGTGACAGGGTTAAGCTACGAGCAGTACTTC.

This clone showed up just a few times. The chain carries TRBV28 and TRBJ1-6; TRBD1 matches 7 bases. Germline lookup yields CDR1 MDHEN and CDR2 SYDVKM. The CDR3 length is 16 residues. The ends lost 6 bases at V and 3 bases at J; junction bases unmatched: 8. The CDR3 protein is CASSQSRDSYNSPLHF. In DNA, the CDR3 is TGTGCCAGCAGCCAGTCCCGGGACAGCTATAATTCACCCCTCCACTTT.

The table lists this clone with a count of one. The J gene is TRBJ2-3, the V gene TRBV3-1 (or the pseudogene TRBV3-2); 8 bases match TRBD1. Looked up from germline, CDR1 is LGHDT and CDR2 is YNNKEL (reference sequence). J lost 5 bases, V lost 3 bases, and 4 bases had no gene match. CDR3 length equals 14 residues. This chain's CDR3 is CASSHRGRIDTQYF. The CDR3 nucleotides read TGTGCCAGCAGCCACAGGGGGCGAATAGATACGCAGTATTTT.

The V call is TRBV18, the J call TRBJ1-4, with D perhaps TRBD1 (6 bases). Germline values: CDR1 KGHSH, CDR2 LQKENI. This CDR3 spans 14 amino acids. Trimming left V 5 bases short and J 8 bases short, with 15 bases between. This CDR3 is CASSATGSDEKLFF. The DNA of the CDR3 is TGTGCCAGCTCAGCTACAGGGTCGGACGAAAAACTGTTTTTT.

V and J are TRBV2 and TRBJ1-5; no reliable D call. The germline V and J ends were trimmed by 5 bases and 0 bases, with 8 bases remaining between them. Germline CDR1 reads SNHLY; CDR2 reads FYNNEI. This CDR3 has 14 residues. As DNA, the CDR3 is TGTGCCAGCAGTTCGACAAATAGCAATCAGCCCCAGCATTTT. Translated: CASSSTNSNQPQHF.

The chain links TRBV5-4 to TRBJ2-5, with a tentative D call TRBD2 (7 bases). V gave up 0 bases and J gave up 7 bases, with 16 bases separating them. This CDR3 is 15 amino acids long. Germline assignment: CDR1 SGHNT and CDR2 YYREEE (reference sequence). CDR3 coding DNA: TGTGCCAGCAGCTTGGGATTCGGGGGGCAGGGGACCCAGTACTTC. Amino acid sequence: CASSLGFGGQGTQYF. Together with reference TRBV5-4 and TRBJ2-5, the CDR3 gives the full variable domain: ETGVTQSPTHLIKTRGQQVTLRCSSQSGHNTVSWYQQALGQGPQFIFQYYREEENGRGNFPPRFSGLQFPNYSSELNVNALELDDSALYLCASSLGFGGQGTQYFGPGTRLLVL.

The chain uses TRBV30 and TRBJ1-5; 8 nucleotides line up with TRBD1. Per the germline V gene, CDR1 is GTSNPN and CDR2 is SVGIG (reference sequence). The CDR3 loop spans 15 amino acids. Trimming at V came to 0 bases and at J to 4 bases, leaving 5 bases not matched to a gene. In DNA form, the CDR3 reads TGTGCCTGGAGTGTCCGGGACAGGAGGAATCAGCCCCAGCATTTT. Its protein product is CAWSVRDRRNQPQHF.

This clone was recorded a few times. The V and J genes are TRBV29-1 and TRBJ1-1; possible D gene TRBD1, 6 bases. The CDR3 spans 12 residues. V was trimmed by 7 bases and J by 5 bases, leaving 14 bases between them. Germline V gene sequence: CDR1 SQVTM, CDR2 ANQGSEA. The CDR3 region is CSAGGAGTEAFF. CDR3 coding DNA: TGCAGCGCGGGGGGGGCAGGAACTGAAGCTTTCTTT.

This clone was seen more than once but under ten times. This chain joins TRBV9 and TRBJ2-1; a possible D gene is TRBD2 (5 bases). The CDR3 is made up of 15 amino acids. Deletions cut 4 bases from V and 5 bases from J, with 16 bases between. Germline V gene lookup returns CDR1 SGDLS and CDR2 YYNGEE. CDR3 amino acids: CASSLWGVGNNEQFF. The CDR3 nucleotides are TGTGCCAGCAGCCTTTGGGGAGTGGGAAACAATGAGCAGTTCTTC.

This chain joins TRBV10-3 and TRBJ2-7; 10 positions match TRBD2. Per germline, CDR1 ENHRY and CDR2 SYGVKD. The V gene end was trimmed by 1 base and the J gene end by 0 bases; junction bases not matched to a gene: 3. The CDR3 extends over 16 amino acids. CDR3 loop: CAISEWEREGSYEQYF. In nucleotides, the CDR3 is TGTGCCATCAGTGAGTGGGAGCGGGAGGGCTCCTACGAGCAGTACTTC.

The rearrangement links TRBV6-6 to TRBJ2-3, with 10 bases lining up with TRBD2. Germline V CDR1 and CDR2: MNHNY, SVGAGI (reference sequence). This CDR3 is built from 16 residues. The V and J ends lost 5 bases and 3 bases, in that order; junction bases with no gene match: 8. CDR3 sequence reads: CASSTKLAGVTDTQYF. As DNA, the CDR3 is TGTGCCAGCAGTACAAAGCTAGCGGGAGTTACAGATACGCAGTATTTT.

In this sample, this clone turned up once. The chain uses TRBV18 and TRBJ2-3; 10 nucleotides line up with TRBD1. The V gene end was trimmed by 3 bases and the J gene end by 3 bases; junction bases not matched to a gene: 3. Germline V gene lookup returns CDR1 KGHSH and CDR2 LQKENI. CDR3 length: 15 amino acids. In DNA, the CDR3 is TGTGCCAGCTCACCTCCGGGACAGGGGACAGATACGCAGTATTTT. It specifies CASSPPGQGTDTQYF.

This CDR3 is CASSPRQNTEAFF. In DNA, the CDR3 is TGTGCCAGCTCACCAAGACAAAACACTGAAGCTTTCTTT. The V gene is TRBV18, the J gene TRBJ1-1; D is undetermined. The CDR3 length is 13 residues. Germline-derived CDR1 and CDR2 are KGHSH and LQKENI. V lost 2 bases to trimming and J lost 2 bases, with 6 bases between them.

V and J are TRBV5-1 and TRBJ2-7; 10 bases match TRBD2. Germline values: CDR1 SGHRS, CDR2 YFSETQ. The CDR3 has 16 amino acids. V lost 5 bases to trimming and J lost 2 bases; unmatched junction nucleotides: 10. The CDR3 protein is CASRRASGRVTYEQYF. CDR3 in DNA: TGCGCCAGCAGAAGGGCTAGCGGGAGAGTAACCTACGAGCAGTACTTC.

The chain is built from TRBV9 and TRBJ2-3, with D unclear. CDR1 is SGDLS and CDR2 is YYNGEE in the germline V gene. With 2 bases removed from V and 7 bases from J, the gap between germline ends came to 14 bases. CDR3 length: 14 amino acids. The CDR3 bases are TGTGCCAGCAGCGTGCAGGTGGGTGAAAATACGCAGTATTTT. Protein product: CASSVQVGENTQYF.

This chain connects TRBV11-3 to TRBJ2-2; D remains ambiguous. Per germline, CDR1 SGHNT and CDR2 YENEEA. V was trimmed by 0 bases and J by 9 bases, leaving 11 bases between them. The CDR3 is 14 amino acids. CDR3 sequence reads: CASSLDRSSRELFF. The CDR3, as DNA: TGTGCCAGCAGCTTAGATCGGTCTTCCCGGGAGCTGTTTTTT. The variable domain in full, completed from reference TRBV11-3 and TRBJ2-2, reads EAGVVQSPRYKIIEKKQPVAFWCNPISGHNTLYWYLQNLGQGPELLIRYENEEAVDDSQLPKDRFSAERLKGVDSTLKIQPAELGDSAVYLCASSLDRSSRELFFGEGSRLTVL.

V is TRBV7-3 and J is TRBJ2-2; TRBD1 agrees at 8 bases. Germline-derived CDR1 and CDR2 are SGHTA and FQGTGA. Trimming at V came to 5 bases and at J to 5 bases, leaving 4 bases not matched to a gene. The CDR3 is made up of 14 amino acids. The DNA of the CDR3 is TGTGCCAGCAGCCGCCGACAGGGGACCGGGGAGCTGTTTTTT. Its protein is CASSRRQGTGELFF.

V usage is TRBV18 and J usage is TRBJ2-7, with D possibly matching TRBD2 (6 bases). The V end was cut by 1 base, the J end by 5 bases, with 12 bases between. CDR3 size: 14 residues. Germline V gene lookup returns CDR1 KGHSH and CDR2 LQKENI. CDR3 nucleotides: TGTGCCAGCTCACCACTTTCGGGGGTGGACGAGCAGTACTTC. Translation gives CASSPLSGVDEQYF.

The CDR3 DNA follows: TGCAGTATTCCCCGACTAGCGGGAGGTCCAACAGATACGCAGTATTTT. Its protein is CSIPRLAGGPTDTQYF. The chain combines TRBV29-1 with TRBJ2-3; 13 positions match TRBD2. The CDR3 extends over 16 amino acids. Germline values: CDR1 SQVTM, CDR2 ANQGSEA.

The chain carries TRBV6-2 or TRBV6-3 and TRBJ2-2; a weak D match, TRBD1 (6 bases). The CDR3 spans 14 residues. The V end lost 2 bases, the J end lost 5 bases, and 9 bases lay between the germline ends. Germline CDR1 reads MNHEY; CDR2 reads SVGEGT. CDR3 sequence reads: CASSYRGGTGELFF. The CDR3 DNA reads TGTGCCAGCAGTTACAGAGGGGGTACCGGGGAGCTGTTTTTT.

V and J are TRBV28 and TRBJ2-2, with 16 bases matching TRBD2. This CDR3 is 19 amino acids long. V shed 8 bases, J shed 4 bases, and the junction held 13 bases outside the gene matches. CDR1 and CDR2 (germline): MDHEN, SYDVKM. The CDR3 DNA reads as TGTGCCAGCTCGTCAACCGGGACTAGCGGGAGGGCTGTCACCGGGGAGCTGTTTTTT. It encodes CASSSTGTSGRAVTGELFF.

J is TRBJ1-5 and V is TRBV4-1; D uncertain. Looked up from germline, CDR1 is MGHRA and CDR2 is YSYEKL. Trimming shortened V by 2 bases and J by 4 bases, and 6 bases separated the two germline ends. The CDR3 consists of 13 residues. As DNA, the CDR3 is TGCGCCAGCAGCCAAAGAGGGAATCAGCCCCAGCATTTT. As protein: CASSQRGNQPQHF.

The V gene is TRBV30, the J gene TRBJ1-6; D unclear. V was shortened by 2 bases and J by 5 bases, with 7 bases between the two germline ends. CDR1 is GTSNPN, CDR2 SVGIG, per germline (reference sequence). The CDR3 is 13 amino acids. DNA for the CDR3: TGTGCCTGGAGTCCGGGAAATAATTCACCCCTCCACTTT. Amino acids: CAWSPGNNSPLHF.

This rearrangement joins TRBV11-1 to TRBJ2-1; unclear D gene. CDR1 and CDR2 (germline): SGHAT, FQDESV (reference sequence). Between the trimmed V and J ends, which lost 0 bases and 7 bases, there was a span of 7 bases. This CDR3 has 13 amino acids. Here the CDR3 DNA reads TGTGCCAGCAGCTTAGCGCTAAATAATGAGCAGTTCTTC. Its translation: CASSLALNNEQFF.